In its sample, the clone carrying this TCR beta chain was seen a few times. Looked up from germline, CDR1 is MDHEN and CDR2 is SYDVKM. Trimming took off 6 bases at V and 7 bases at J, with 13 bases between the two ends. This CDR3 is 13 amino acids long. The method was immunoSEQ multiplex PCR; TCRdb's version includes in-frame clones alone and lacks a portion of them. The data hold about 140,000 clones, with around 80% observed a single time. This entry comes from a study of blood T cell repertoires in COVID-19. In the study overall: There were acute and convalescent COVID-19 samples, and they came from the United States, Italy and Spain. PBMCs, B-cell-depleted T cells, or T cells were the source of the cDNA or gDNA that made up the material.

The chain links TRBV28 to TRBJ1-5; D is perhaps TRBD1 (6 bases). The sequenced sample was peripheral blood. This receptor was taken from a man older than 75 with acute or convalescent COVID-19. The CDR3 sequence is CASRLQGRQPQHF. As DNA, the CDR3 is TGTGCCAGCAGGCTACAGGGACGGCAGCCCCAGCATTTT. Looking up the rest from reference TRBV28 and TRBJ1-5 gives the full variable domain: DVKVTQSSRYLVKRTGEKVFLECVQDMDHENMFWYRQDPGLGLRLIYFSYDVKMKEKGDIPEGYSVSREKKERFSLILESASTNQTSMYLCASRLQGRQPQHFGDGTRLSIL.